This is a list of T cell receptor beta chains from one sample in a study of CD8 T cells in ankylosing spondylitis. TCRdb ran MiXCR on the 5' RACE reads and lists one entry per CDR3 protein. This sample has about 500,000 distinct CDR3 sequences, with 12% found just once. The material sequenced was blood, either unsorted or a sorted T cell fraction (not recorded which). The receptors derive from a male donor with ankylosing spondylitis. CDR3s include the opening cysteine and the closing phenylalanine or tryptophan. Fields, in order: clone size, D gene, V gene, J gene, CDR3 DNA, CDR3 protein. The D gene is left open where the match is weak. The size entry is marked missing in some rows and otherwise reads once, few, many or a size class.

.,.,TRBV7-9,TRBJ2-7,TGTGCCAGCAGCTTAGACCTGGGACGATCCTACGAGCAGTACTTC,CASSLDLGRSYEQYF
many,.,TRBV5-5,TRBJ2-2,TGTGCCAGCAGCCGCGGGACACCGAACACCGGGGAGCTGTTTTTT,CASSRGTPNTGELFF
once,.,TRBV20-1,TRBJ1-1,TGCAGTGCTTTCTGGGGAGGCCGGACTGAAGCTTTCTTT,CSAFWGGRTEAFF
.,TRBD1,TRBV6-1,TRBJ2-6,TGTGCCAGCAGTGGGGAAATTGGACAGGGGGCACTGGGGGCCAACGTCCTGACTTTC,CASSGEIGQGALGANVLTF
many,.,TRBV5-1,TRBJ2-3,TGCGCCAGCAGCTTGGAACGGCTCACAGATACGCAGTATTTT,CASSLERLTDTQYF
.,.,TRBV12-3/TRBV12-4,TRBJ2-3,TGTGCCAGCAGTTTAGGTGGTGCGAGACCGCAGTATTTT,CASSLGGARPQYF
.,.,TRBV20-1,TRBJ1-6,TGCAGTGCAGACTGGGGTGGATCACCCCTCCACTTT,CSADWGGSPLHF
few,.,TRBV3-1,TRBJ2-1,TGTGCCAGCAGCCACCGTCCGAGTGAGCAGTTCTTC,CASSHRPSEQFF
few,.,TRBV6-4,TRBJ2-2,TGTGCCAGCAGCCCCGGACGCGGAGGCGGGGAGCTGTTTTTT,CASSPGRGGGELFF
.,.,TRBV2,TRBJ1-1,TGTGCCAGCAGTGCCACCGGGGGCCTGGGGGCTTTCTTT,CASSATGGLGAFF
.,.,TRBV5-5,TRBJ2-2,TGTGCCAGCAGCTTACCCCAGGGGAGGTACACCGGGGAGCTGTTTTTT,CASSLPQGRYTGELFF
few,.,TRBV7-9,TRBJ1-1,TGTGCCAGCAGCACCATGGGGGGACTTAACACTGAAGCTTTCTTT,CASSTMGGLNTEAFF
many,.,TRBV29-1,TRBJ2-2,TGCAGCGTTGAAGGGACATCGGGACGGGGGGAGCTGTTTTTT,CSVEGTSGRGELFF
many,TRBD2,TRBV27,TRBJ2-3,TGTGCCAGCAGGAGAAGAGGGACTACAGATTCATGGGATACGCAGTATTTT,CASRRRGTTDSWDTQYF
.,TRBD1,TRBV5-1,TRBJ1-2,TGCGCCAGCAGCTTGGAGGCAGGGGGCGGCTATGGCTACACCTTC,CASSLEAGGGYGYTF
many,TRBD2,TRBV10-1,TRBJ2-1,TGCGCCAGCAGTTATGAGCGGGAGAGGGGTTACAATGAGCAGTTCTTC,CASSYERERGYNEQFF
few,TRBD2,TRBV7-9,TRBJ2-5,TGTGCCAGCAGCTCCGGGACTAGCTTTCAAGAGACCCAGTACTTC,CASSSGTSFQETQYF
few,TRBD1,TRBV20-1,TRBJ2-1,TGCAGTGCCCCATGGACAGGGCATGAGCAGTTCTTC,CSAPWTGHEQFF
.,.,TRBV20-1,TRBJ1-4,TGCAGTGCTTCTACCGGGACGGCGAATGAAAAACTGTTTTTT,CSASTGTANEKLFF
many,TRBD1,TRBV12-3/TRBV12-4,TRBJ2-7,TGTGCCAGCAGTTTATTGACAGGGGACGAGCAGTACTTC,CASSLLTGDEQYF
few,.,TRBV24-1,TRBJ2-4,TGTGCCACCAGTGTGATGGAAACTATTCAGTACTTC,CATSVMETIQYF
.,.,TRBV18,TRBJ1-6,TGTGCCAGCTCCCCGGGACTCGGAAATTCACCCCTCCACTTT,CASSPGLGNSPLHF
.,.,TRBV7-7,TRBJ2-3,TGTGCCAGCAGCCCCGCAACACTGACATACACAGATACGCAGTATTTT,CASSPATLTYTDTQYF
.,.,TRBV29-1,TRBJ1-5,TGCAGCGTCTACAGGGAAGGTCAGCCCCAGCATTTT,CSVYREGQPQHF
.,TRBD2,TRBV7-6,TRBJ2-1,TGTGCCAGCAGCTTAGAGGAGCGGGGTTCAATCTTCTTC,CASSLEERGSIFF
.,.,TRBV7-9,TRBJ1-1,TGTGCCGCGGACACCGACTACACTGAAGCTTTCTTT,CAADTDYTEAFF
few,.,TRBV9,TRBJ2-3,TGTGCCAGCAGAGGCGCCCCCGGCGCCGATACGCAGTATTTT,CASRGAPGADTQYF
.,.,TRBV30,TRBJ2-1,TGTGCCTGGAGTCGGGGCCATTACAATGAGCAGTTCTTC,CAWSRGHYNEQFF
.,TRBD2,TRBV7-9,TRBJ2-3,TGTGCCAGCAGGTCTAGCGGGAGGGCCGCCCCAGATACGCAGTATTTT,CASRSSGRAAPDTQYF
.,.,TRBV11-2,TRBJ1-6,TGTGCCAGCAGCTTAGGCGCGAGTCGATTGACACCCCTCCACTTT,CASSLGASRLTPLHF
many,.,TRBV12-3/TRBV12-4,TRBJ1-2,TGTGCCAGCAGTTTAAGGGCAGGGAGCTATGGCTACACCTTC,CASSLRAGSYGYTF
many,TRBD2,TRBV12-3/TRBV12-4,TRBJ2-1,TGTGCCAGTTCATCCGGGACTAGCGGGAGAAGTGAGCAGTTCTTC,CASSSGTSGRSEQFF
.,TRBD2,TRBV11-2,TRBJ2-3,TGTGCCAGCAGCGGACTAGCGGGAGGCACAGATACGCAGTATTTT,CASSGLAGGTDTQYF
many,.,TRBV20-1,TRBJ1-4,TGCAGTGCAAGGCCGGAGGCCAATGAAAAACTGTTTTTT,CSARPEANEKLFF
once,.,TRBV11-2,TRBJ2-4,TGTGCCAGCAGCTTGGCGGGTTTTGCCAAAAACATTCAGTACTTC,CASSLAGFAKNIQYF
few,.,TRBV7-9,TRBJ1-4,TGTGCCAGCGCCCGCGGGATTACTAATGAAAAACTGTTTTTT,CASARGITNEKLFF
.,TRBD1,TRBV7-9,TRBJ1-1,TGTGCCAGCAGTCTCCAGGGGGCCTCTGAAGCTTTCTTT,CASSLQGASEAFF
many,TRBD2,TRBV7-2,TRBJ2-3,TGTGCCAGCAGCCCGTTTGGGGCGGGAGCAACCGATACGCAGTATTTT,CASSPFGAGATDTQYF
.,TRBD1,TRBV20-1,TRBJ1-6,TGCAGTGCTAGAGATCCACAGGGGGGTTCACCCCTCCACTTT,CSARDPQGGSPLHF
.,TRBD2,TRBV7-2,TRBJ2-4,TGTGCCAGCAGCTCGTTTGTCGGGAGGGCCGCCAAAAACATTCAGTACTTC,CASSSFVGRAAKNIQYF
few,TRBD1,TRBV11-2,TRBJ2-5,TGTGCCAGCAGCTTGGGGGACAGGGACAGTGAGACCCAGTACTTC,CASSLGDRDSETQYF
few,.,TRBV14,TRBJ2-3,TGTGCCAGCAGCCAATTCCGGGGTACTAGCACAGATACGCAGTATTTT,CASSQFRGTSTDTQYF
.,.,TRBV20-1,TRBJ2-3,TGCAGTGCAAAAAGGGTACCTAGCACAGATACGCAGTATTTT,CSAKRVPSTDTQYF
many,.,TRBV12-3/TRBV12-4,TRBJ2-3,TGTGCCAGCAGCTTAAGGGGCACAGATACGCAGTATTTT,CASSLRGTDTQYF
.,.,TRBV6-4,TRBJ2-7,TGCCCAAGGGGCCACGAGCAGTACTTC,CPRGHEQYF
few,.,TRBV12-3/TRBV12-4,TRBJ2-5,TGTGCCAGCAGTTTAGGGGTAGCTCTACAAGAGACCCAGTACTTC,CASSLGVALQETQYF
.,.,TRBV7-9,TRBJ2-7,TGTGCCAGCAGCTTATCCGCAAAAACCTACGAGCAGTACTTC,CASSLSAKTYEQYF
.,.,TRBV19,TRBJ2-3,TGTGCCAGTAGTATAGATGGCACCGGACACGTGGGAACAGATACGCAGTATTTT,CASSIDGTGHVGTDTQYF